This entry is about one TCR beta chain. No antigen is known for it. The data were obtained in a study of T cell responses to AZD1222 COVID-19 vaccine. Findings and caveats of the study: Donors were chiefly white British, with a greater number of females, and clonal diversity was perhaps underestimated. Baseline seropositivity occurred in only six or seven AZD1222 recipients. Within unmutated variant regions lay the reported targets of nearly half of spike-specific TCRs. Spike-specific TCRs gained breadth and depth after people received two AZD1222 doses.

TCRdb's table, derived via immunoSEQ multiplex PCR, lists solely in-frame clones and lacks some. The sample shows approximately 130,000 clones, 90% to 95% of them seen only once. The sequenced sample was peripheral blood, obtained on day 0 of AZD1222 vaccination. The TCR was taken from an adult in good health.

The CDR3 DNA sequence: TGCGCCAGCACCCCGGGACAGCAAATCACAGATACGCAGTATTTT. Translation gives CASTPGQQITDTQYF. The V and J genes are TRBV23-1 and TRBJ2-3; TRBD1 agrees at 7 bases. TRBV23-1 is flagged as an ORF with uncertain function. This CDR3 has 15 amino acids. V dropped 7 bases and J dropped 2; count of bases not matched to a gene: 9.